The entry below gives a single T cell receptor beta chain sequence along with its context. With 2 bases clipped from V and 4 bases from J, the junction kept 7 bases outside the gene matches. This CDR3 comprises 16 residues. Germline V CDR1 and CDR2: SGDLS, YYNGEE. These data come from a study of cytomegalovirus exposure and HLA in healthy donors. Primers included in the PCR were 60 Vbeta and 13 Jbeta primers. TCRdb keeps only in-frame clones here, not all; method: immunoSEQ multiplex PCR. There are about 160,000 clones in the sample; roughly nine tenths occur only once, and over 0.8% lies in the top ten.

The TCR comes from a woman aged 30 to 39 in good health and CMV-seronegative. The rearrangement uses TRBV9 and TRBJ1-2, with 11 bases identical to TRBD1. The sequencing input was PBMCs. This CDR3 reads CASSVSGQGGLYGYTF. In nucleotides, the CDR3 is TGTGCCAGCAGCGTCTCGGGACAGGGGGGACTCTATGGCTACACCTTC.